These 24 T cell receptor beta chains share one sample of origin, sequenced in a study of CD4 T cells in relation to SARS-CoV-2 and coronaviruses. Antigens of these TCRs are unknown. CD4+ T cells from unexposed donors were obtained before the COVID-19 pandemic (2011-2018). Isolation of CD4+ T cells took place after about eleven days in culture. Sequencing used immunoSEQ multiplex PCR; TCRdb keeps in-frame clones, though not all of them. The sample yields around 15,000 clones, more than 75% seen once. Sequencing used CD4+ T cells from PBMCs, cultured in vitro. These TCRs come from a human donor in good health.

The CDR3: CASSSGAGQETQYF. The CDR3 coding sequence is TGTGCCAGCAGTTCAGGGGCCGGCCAAGAGACCCAGTACTTC. V is TRBV6-2 or TRBV6-3 and J is TRBJ2-5, with D possibly being TRBD1 (6 bases). CDR1 is MNHEY and CDR2 is SVGEGT in the germline V gene. The V end lost 4 bases, the J end lost 1 base, and 10 bases lay between the germline ends. There are 14 residues in the CDR3.

V is TRBV3-1 (or the pseudogene TRBV3-2) and J is TRBJ1-1; D gene unclear. Trimming removed 0 bases from V and 1 base from J, with 6 bases in between. Germline V CDR1 and CDR2: LGHDT, YNNKEL (reference sequence). There are 14 residues in the CDR3. The CDR3 region is CASSQDRGNTEAFF. DNA of the CDR3: TGTGCCAGCAGCCAAGATCGGGGGAACACTGAAGCTTTCTTT.

The genes are TRBV7-2 and TRBJ2-1, with 11 bases that match TRBD2. The V segment lost 2 bases and the J segment 8 bases; nucleotides outside the gene matches: 2. This CDR3 spans 14 amino acids. Germline CDR1 is SGHTA and CDR2 is FQGNSA. CDR3 sequence (DNA): TGTGCCAGCAGCTTACTAGCGGGGGGCTATGAGCAGTTCTTC. Protein: CASSLLAGGYEQFF. Using reference TRBV7-2 and TRBJ2-1 for the parts outside the CDR3, the full variable domain is GAGVSQSPSNKVTEKGKDVELRCDPISGHTALYWYRQSLGQGLEFLIYFQGNSAPDKSGLPSDRFSAERTGGSVSTLTIQRTQQEDSAVYLCASSLLAGGYEQFFGPGTRLTVL.

In this sample, this clone turned up a few times. This sequence joins TRBV18 and TRBJ1-2; D unclear. Looked up from germline, CDR1 is KGHSH and CDR2 is LQKENI. The CDR3 runs 14 residues. V was cut by 1 base and J by 2 bases, with 8 bases left in between. The DNA of the CDR3 is TGTGCCAGCTCACCACAGTCAGCCAACTATGGCTACACCTTC. Translating it yields CASSPQSANYGYTF.

In this sample, this clone turned up once. The rearrangement links TRBV9 to TRBJ2-5, with D unclear. CDR3 length equals 15 residues. Trimming removed 4 bases from V and 3 bases from J, with 16 bases in between. The germline V gene encodes CDR1 SGDLS and CDR2 YYNGEE. The CDR3 sequence is CASSPRDWFEETQYF. For the CDR3, the DNA is TGTGCCAGCAGCCCCCGAGACTGGTTCGAAGAGACCCAGTACTTC.

This clone came up a few times. V is TRBV2 and J is TRBJ2-7; 10 nucleotides line up with TRBD1. Germline V CDR1 and CDR2: SNHLY, FYNNEI. The CDR3 consists of 15 residues. J was trimmed by 6 bases and V by 7 bases; bases with no gene match: 12. The CDR3 loop is CASKDRDRGKGEQYF. The CDR3 nucleotides are TGTGCCAGCAAAGACCGGGACAGGGGTAAAGGCGAGCAGTACTTC.

The chain employs TRBV6-5 and TRBJ1-5; D unclear. This CDR3 spans 13 amino acids. Trimming left V 7 bases short and J 9 bases short, with 16 bases between. Germline lookup yields CDR1 MNHEY and CDR2 SVGAGI. The CDR3 coding sequence is TGTGCCAGCAACAACCCCGGGTTTGTGCCCCAGCATTTT. As protein: CASNNPGFVPQHF.

Only one count was recorded for this clone. V usage is TRBV12-1 and J usage is TRBJ2-7; TRBD2, the table's D call, was not compared with the DNA. TRBV12-1 is a pseudogene. The CDR3 loop spans 19 amino acids. This chain's CDR3 is CASRDFVRSTSGTSYEQYF. The DNA of the CDR3 is TGTGCCAGCCGGGACTTTGTCCGCTCGACTAGCGGGACGTCCTACGAGCAGTACTTC.

The chain uses TRBV23-1 and TRBJ2-7, with TRBD2 matching over 13 bases. TRBV23-1 is identified as an open reading frame with a role that is uncertain. J lost 0 bases, V lost 3 bases, and 17 bases had no gene match. The CDR3 runs 21 residues. The CDR3 loop reads CASSQRALGLAGLGGSYEQYF. CDR3 DNA: TGCGCCAGCAGTCAGAGGGCCCTGGGACTAGCGGGATTGGGGGGCTCCTACGAGCAGTACTTC.

The chain recombines TRBV2 with TRBJ2-5, with 16 bases identical to TRBD2. CDR3 size: 18 residues. The J segment lost 7 bases and the V segment lost 6 bases, leaving 14 bases of the junction unmatched. The germline CDR1 and CDR2 sequences are SNHLY and FYNNEI. CDR3 bases: TGTGCCAGCAGCCCCCTGGGACTAGCGGGGGGGGGCGGAGGGACCCAGTACTTC. This sequence encodes CASSPLGLAGGGGGTQYF.

The chain joins TRBV6-2 or TRBV6-3 to TRBJ2-1, with 9 bases matching TRBD2. The CDR3 consists of 16 residues. Germline CDR1 MNHEY, CDR2 SVGEGT. V lost 2 bases and J lost 2; bases outside the gene matches: 4. CDR3 nucleotide sequence: TGTGCCAGCAGTTACCAGGGACTAGCTACCTACAATGAGCAGTTCTTC. This codes for CASSYQGLATYNEQFF.

This chain joins TRBV7-2 and TRBJ2-3; 8 bases fit TRBD2. The CDR3 sequence is 17 residues long. Germline-derived CDR1 and CDR2 are SGHTA and FQGNSA. V shed 4 bases, J shed 7 bases, and the junction held 16 bases outside the gene matches. The CDR3 bases are TGTGCCAGCAGCTACAACCAGCGGGGGTCAAGGGGATATACGCAGTATTTT. Protein product: CASSYNQRGSRGYTQYF.

The CDR3 here is CASGLVLGRGSTEQYF. DNA of the CDR3: TGTGCTAGTGGTTTGGTACTCGGCAGGGGTTCGACCGAGCAGTACTTC. The genes are TRBV12-5 and TRBJ2-7; D might be TRBD1 (6 bases). V was clipped by 0 bases and J by 6 bases, with 18 bases between them. CDR3 size: 16 residues. Germline loops: CDR1 LGHNT, CDR2 FRNRAP.

The chain uses TRBV10-3 and TRBJ2-7; 7 nucleotides match TRBD1. Germline assignment: CDR1 ENHRY and CDR2 SYGVKD. The CDR3 totals 19 residues. With V trimmed by 0 bases and J by 0 bases, 14 bases remained unmatched. The CDR3: CAISESPVRTGRISYEQYF. In nucleotides, the CDR3 is TGTGCCATCAGTGAGTCTCCTGTTAGGACAGGTCGAATCTCCTACGAGCAGTACTTC.

CDR3 residues: CSAQGQGGTEAFF. As DNA, the CDR3 is TGCAGCGCCCAAGGGCAGGGTGGCACTGAAGCTTTCTTT. The chain recombines TRBV29-1 with TRBJ1-1; D is possibly TRBD1 (5 bases). Germline V CDR1 and CDR2: SQVTM, ANQGSEA. This CDR3 comprises 13 residues. V was shortened by 7 bases and J by 4 bases, with 16 bases between the two germline ends. Using reference TRBV29-1 and TRBJ1-1 for the parts outside the CDR3, the full variable domain is SAVISQKPSRDICQRGTSLTIQCQVDSQVTMMFWYRQQPGQSLTLIATANQGSEATYESGFVIDKFPISRPNLTFSTLTVSNMSPEDSSIYLCSAQGQGGTEAFFGQGTRLTVV.

V is TRBV6-2 or TRBV6-3 and J is TRBJ1-5; D ambiguous. This CDR3 has 13 amino acids. V lost 1 base to trimming and J lost 7 bases, with 8 bases between them. The germline V gene encodes CDR1 MNHEY and CDR2 SVGEGT. The CDR3 DNA reads TGTGCCAGCAGTTACTTGGAGGGACAGCCCCAGCATTTT. Its protein is CASSYLEGQPQHF.

This clone was recorded a few times. The V and J genes are TRBV6-5 and TRBJ1-6; D not resolved. Germline V lookup: CDR1 MNHEY, CDR2 SVGAGI. Trimming removed 6 bases from V and 6 bases from J, with 15 bases in between. This CDR3 spans 15 amino acids. Here the CDR3 reads CASSSGPLGNSPLHF. CDR3 nucleotide sequence: TGTGCCAGCAGCTCCGGGCCCCTGGGTAATTCACCCCTCCACTTT.

The gene calls are TRBV6-5 and TRBJ2-2; the match to TRBD2 covers 10 bases. The germline V gene has CDR1 MNHEY and CDR2 SVGAGI. The junction had 8 bases not matched to a gene; V was cut back by 6 bases and J by 7 bases. The CDR3 totals 15 residues. The CDR3 DNA reads as TGTGCCAGCAGGGGATTACTAGCGGGAAGCGGGGAGCTGTTTTTT. It specifies CASRGLLAGSGELFF.

This rearrangement joins TRBV5-5 to TRBJ2-7; D uncertain. This CDR3 contains 16 residues. V was trimmed by 4 bases and J by 3 bases, leaving 20 bases between them. Germline CDR1 is SGHKS and CDR2 is YYEKEE (reference sequence). The CDR3 DNA reads TGTGCCAGCAGCGCGCCTTTCTCCAGGAACTACTACGAGCAGTACTTC. This encodes CASSAPFSRNYYEQYF.

The chain is built from TRBV6-2 or TRBV6-3 and TRBJ1-1, with unresolved D. Germline V lookup: CDR1 MNHEY, CDR2 SVGEGT. This CDR3 spans 16 amino acids. V lost 4 bases, J lost 1 base, and 16 bases lay in between. DNA for the CDR3: TGTGCCAGCAGTTCCCCACGGGAGGGAAGGAACACTGAAGCTTTCTTT. Translating it yields CASSSPREGRNTEAFF.

This chain links TRBV4-1 with TRBJ2-5; 9 bases match TRBD1. J lost 4 bases, V lost 4 bases, and 10 bases had no gene match. Germline assignment: CDR1 MGHRA and CDR2 YSYEKL. The CDR3 is 16 amino acids. The CDR3 here is CASSPTGTGSLETQYF. The CDR3 region has the DNA TGCGCCAGCAGCCCAACCGGGACAGGGAGTCTAGAGACCCAGTACTTC.

The gene calls are TRBV7-8 and TRBJ2-3, with a possible D match to TRBD1 (5 bases). Germline assignment: CDR1 SGHVS and CDR2 FQNEAQ. V shed 2 bases and J shed 3 bases, with 6 bases lying between them. This CDR3 has 13 amino acids. The CDR3 is CASSLQGTDTQYF. Here the CDR3 DNA reads TGTGCCAGCAGCTTACAGGGAACAGATACGCAGTATTTT.

J is TRBJ1-6 and V is TRBV7-2, with 7 positions matching TRBD1. CDR3 length: 15 residues. The junction had 5 bases not matched to a gene; V was cut back by 5 bases and J by 4 bases. Germline CDR1 and CDR2: SGHTA and FQGNSA. The chain's CDR3 is CASSLTGDYNSPLHF. The CDR3 coding sequence is TGTGCCAGCAGCCTCACAGGGGATTATAATTCACCCCTCCACTTT.

This clone was seen more than once but under ten times. The gene calls are TRBV18 and TRBJ2-7; 7 bases match TRBD2. The trim removed 1 base at V and 0 bases at J, leaving 0 bases unmatched. This CDR3 is 14 amino acids long. Germline V lookup: CDR1 KGHSH, CDR2 LQKENI. The CDR3 sequence: CASSPRGGSYEQYF. CDR3 coding DNA: TGTGCCAGCTCACCACGGGGGGGCTCCTACGAGCAGTACTTC.